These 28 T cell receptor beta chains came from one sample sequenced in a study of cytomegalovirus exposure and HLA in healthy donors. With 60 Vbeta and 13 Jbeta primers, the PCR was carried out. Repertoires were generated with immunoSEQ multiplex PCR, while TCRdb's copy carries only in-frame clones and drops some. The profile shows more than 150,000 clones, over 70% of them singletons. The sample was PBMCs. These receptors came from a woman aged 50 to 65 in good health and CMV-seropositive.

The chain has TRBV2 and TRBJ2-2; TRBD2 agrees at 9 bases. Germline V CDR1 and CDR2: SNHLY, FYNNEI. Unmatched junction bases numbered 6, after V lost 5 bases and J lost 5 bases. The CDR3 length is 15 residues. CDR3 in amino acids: CASSLLAGPTGELFF. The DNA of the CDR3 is TGTGCCAGCAGTTTACTAGCGGGTCCAACCGGGGAGCTGTTTTTT.

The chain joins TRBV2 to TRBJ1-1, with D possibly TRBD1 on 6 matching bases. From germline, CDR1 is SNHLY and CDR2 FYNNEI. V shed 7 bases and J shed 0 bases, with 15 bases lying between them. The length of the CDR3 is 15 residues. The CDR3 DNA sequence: TGTGCCAGCACCATACAGGGTGGCCTGAACACTGAAGCTTTCTTT. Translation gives CASTIQGGLNTEAFF.

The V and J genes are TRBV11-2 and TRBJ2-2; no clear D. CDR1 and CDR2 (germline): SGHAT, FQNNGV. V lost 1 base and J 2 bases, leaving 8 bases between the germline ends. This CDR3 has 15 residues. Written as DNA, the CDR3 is TGTGCCAGCAGCTTAGGACTCTTCAACACCGGGGAGCTGTTTTTT. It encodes CASSLGLFNTGELFF.

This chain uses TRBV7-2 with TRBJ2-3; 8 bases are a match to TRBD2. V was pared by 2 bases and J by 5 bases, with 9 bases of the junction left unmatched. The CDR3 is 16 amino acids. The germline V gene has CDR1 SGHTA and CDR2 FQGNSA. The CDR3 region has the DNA TGTGCCAGCAGCTTAACTCCCCCGGGAGGGGTAGATACGCAGTATTTT. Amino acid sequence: CASSLTPPGGVDTQYF.

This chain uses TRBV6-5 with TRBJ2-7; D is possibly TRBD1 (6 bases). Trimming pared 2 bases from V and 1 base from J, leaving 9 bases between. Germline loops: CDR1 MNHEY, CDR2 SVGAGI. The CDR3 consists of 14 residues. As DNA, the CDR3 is TGTGCCAGCAGTTACAGGGACAAGTCCTACGAGCAGTACTTC. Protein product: CASSYRDKSYEQYF.

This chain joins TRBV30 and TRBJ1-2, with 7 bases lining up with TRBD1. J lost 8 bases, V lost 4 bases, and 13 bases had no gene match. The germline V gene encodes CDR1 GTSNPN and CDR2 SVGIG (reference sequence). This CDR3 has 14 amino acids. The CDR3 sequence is CAWTYSTGERGYTF. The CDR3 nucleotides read TGTGCCTGGACATATTCCACAGGGGAAAGAGGCTACACCTTC.

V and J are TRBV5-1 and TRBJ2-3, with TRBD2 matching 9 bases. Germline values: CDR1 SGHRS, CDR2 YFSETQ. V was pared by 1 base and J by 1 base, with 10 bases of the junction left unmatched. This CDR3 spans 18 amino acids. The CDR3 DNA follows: TGCGCCAGCAGCTTGAGACTAGCGGAGATCTCCGGCACAGATACGCAGTATTTT. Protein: CASSLRLAEISGTDTQYF.

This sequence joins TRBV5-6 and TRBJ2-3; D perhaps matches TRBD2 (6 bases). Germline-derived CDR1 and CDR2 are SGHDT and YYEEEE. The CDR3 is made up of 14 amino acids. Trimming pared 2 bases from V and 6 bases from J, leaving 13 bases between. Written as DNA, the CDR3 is TGTGCCAGCAGCTTCCGGGGAGGAGGGGATACGCAGTATTTT. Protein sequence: CASSFRGGGDTQYF. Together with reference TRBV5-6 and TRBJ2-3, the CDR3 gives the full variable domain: DAGVTQSPTHLIKTRGQQVTLRCSPKSGHDTVSWYQQALGQGPQFIFQYYEEEERQRGNFPDRFSGHQFPNYSSELNVNALLLGDSALYLCASSFRGGGDTQYFGPGTRLTVL.

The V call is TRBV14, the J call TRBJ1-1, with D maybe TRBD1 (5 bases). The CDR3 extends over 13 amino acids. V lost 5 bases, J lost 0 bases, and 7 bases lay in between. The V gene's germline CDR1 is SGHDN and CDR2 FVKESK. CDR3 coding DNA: TGTGCCAGCAGCGGACAATTGAACACTGAAGCTTTCTTT. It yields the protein CASSGQLNTEAFF.

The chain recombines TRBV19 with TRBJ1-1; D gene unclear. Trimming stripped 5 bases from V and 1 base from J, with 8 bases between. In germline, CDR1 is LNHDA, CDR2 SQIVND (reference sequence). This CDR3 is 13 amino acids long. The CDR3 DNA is TGTGCCAGTAGTGTGACAACGAACACTGAAGCTTTCTTT. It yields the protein CASSVTTNTEAFF.

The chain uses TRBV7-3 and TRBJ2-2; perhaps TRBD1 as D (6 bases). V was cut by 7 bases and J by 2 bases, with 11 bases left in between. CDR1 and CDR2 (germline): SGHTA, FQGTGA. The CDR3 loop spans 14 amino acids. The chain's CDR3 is CASTTGPNTGELFF. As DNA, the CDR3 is TGTGCCAGCACTACAGGGCCCAACACCGGGGAGCTGTTTTTT. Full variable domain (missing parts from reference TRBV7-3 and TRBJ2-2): GAGVSQTPSNKVTEKGKYVELRCDPISGHTALYWYRQSLGQGPEFLIYFQGTGAADDSGLPNDRFFAVRPEGSVSTLKIQRTERGDSAVYLCASTTGPNTGELFFGEGSRLTVL.

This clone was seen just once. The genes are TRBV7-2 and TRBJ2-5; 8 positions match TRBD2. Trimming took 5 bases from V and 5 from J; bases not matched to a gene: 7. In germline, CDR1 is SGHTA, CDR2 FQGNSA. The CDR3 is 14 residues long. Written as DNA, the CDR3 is TGTGCCAGCAGCAAACCGGGAGGGGCGGAGACCCAGTACTTC. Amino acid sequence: CASSKPGGAETQYF.

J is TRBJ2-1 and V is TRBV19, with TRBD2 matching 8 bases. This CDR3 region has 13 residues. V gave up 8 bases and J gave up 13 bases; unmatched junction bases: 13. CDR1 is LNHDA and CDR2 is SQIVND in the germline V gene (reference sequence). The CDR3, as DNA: TGTGCCAGTCGGGGGACTAGTACAATGAGCCAGTTCTTC. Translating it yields CASRGTSTMSQFF.

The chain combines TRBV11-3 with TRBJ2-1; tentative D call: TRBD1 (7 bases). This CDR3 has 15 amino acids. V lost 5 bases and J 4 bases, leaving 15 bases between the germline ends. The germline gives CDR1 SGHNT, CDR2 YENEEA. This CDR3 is CASSRDSGLYNEQFF. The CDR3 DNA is TGTGCCAGCAGCCGGGACAGCGGACTATACAATGAGCAGTTCTTC.

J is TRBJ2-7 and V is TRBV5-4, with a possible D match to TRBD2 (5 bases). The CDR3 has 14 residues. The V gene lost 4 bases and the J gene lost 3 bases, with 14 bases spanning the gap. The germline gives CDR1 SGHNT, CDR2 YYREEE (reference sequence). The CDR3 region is CASSLEPRDYEQYF. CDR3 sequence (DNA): TGTGCCAGCAGCCTAGAGCCACGGGACTACGAGCAGTACTTC. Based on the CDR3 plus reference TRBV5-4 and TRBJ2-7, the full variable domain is ETGVTQSPTHLIKTRGQQVTLRCSSQSGHNTVSWYQQALGQGPQFIFQYYREEENGRGNFPPRFSGLQFPNYSSELNVNALELDDSALYLCASSLEPRDYEQYFGPGTRLTVT.

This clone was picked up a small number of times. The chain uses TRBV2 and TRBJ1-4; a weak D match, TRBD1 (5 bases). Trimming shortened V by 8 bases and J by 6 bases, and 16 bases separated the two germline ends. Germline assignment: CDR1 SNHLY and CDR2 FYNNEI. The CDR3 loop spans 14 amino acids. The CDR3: CASGGGSPYEKLFF. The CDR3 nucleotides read TGTGCCAGCGGGGGAGGGTCGCCATATGAAAAACTGTTTTTT.

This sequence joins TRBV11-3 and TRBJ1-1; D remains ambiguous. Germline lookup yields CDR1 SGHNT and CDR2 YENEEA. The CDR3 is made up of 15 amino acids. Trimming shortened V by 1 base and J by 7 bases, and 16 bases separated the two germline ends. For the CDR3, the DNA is TGTGCCAGCAGCTTAGCGGCCCAAGGGCGGGGTGAAGCTTTCTTT. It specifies CASSLAAQGRGEAFF.

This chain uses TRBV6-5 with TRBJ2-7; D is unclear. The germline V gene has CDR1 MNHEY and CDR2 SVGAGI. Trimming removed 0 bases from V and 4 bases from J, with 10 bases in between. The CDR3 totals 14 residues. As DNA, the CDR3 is TGTGCCAGCAGTTACTCGAGGTCCTTTTACGAGCAGTACTTC. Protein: CASSYSRSFYEQYF.

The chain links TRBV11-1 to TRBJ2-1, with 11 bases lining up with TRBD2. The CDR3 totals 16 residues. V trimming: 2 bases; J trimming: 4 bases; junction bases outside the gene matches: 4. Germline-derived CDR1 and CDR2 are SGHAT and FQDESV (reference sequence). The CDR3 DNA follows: TGTGCCAGCAGCTTACCGACTAGCGGGATTTACAATGAGCAGTTCTTC. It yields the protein CASSLPTSGIYNEQFF.

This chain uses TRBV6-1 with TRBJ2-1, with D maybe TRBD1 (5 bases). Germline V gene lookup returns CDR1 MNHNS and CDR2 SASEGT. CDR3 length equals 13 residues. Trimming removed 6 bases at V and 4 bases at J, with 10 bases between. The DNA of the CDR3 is TGTGCCAGCAGGCCCACAGGATACAATGAGCAGTTCTTC. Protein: CASRPTGYNEQFF.

DNA for the CDR3: TGTGCCAGCAGCTTAGATCAGGTCCGCCCGGGCCTAGCGGGGTACAATGAGCAGTTCTTC. Its translation: CASSLDQVRPGLAGYNEQFF. The gene calls are TRBV11-2 and TRBJ2-1; 9 nucleotides align to TRBD2. The CDR3 is 20 residues long. Germline V gene lookup returns CDR1 SGHAT and CDR2 FQNNGV. V gave up 0 bases and J gave up 4 bases; unmatched junction bases: 16.

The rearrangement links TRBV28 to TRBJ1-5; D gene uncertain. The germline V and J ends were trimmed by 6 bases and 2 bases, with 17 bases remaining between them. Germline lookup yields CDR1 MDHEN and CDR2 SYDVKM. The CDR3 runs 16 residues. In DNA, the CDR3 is TGTGCCAGCAGCTCCTACGAGAGAATAGGCAATCAGCCCCAGCATTTT. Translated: CASSSYERIGNQPQHF.

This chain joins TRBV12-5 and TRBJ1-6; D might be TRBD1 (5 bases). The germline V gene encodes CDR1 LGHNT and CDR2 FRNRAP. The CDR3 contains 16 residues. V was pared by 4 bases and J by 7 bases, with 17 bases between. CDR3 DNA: TGTGCTAGTGGTTCCTCCCAGGGAACTAAAAATTCACCCCTCCACTTT. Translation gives CASGSSQGTKNSPLHF.

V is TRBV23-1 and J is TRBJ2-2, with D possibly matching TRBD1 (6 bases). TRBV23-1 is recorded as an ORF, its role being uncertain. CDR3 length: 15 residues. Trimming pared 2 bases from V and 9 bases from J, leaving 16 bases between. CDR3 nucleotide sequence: TGCGCCAGCAGTCAAATCCCCCAGGGGTCCAGGGAGCTGTTTTTT. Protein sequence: CASSQIPQGSRELFF.

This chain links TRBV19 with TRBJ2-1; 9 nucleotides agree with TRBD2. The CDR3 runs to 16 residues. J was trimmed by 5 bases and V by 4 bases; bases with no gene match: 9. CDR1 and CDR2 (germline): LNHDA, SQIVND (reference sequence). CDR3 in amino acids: CASSRGEGLAHNEQFF. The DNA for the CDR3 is TGTGCCAGTAGTAGGGGGGAGGGACTAGCCCACAATGAGCAGTTCTTC.

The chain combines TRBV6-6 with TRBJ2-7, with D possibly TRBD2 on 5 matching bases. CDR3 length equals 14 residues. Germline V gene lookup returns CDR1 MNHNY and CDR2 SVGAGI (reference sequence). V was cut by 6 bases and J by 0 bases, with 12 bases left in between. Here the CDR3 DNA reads TGTGCCAGCAGGGACTTGGGGAGCTCCTACGAGCAGTACTTC. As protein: CASRDLGSSYEQYF.

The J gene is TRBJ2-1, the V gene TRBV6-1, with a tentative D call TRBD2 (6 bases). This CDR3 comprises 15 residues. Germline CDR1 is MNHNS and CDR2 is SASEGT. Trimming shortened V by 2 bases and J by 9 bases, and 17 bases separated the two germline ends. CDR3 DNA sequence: TGTGCCAGCAGTGAAAGGCGGGGAAGGGGAGGTGAGCAGTTCTTC. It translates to CASSERRGRGGEQFF.

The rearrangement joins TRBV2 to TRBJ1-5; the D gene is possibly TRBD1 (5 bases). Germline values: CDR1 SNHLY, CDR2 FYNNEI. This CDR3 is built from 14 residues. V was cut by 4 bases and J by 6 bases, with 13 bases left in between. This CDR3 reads CASSAFKGPQPQHF. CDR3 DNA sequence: TGTGCCAGCAGTGCGTTTAAGGGGCCTCAGCCCCAGCATTTT.